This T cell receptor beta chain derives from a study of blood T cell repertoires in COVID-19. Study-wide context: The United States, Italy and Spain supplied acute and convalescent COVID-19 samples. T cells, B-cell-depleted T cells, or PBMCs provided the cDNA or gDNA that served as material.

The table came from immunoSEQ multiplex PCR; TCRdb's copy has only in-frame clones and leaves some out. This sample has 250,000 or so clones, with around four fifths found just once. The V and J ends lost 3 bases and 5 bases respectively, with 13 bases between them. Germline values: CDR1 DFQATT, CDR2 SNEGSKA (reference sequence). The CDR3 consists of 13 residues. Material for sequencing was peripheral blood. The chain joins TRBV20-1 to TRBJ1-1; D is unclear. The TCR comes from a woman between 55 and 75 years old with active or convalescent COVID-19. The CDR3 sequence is CSASLRVRTEAFF. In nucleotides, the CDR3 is TGCAGTGCTAGTTTGAGGGTTCGGACTGAAGCTTTCTTT.